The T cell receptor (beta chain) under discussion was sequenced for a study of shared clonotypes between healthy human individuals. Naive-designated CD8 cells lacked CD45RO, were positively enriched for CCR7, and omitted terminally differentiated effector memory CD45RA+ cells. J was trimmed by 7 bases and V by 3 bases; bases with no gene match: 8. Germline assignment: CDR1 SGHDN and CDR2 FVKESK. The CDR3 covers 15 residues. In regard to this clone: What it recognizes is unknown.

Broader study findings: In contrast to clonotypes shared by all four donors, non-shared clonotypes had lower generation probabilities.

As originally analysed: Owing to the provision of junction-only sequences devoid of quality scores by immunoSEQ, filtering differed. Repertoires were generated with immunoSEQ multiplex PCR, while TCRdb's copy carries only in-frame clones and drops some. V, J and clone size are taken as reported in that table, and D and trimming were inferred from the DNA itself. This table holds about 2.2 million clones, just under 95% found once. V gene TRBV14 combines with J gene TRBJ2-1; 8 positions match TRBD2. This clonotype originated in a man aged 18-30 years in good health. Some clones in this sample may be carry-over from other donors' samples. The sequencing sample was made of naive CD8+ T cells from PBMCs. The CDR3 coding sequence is TGTGCCAGCAGCCAGGCCGGGACTAGATATAATGAGCAGTTCTTC. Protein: CASSQAGTRYNEQFF.